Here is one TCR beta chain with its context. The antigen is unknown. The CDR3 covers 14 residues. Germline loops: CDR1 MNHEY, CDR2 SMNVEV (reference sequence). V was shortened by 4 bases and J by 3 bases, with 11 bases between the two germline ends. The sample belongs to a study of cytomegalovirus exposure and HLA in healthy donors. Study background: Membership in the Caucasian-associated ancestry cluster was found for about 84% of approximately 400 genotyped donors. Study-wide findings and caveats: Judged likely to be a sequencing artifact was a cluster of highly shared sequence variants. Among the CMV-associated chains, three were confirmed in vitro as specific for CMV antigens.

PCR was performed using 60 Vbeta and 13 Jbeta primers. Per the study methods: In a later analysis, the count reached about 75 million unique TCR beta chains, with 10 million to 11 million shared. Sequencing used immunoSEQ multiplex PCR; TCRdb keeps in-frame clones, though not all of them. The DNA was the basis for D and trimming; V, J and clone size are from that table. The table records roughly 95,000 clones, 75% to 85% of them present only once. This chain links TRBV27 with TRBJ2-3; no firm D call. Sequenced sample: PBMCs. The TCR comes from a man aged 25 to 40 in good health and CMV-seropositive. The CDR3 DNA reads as TGTGCCAGCAGTTCCAGGTCGAGTACAGATACGCAGTATTTT. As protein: CASSSRSSTDTQYF.